This TCR beta chain was sequenced in a study of shared clonotypes between healthy human individuals. Deep-level settings were used for running the assay. The protocol was immunoSEQ multiplex PCR, while the TCRdb copy is restricted to in-frame clones and leaves out a portion. The sample yields about 490,000 clones, roughly four fifths seen once. Recent acute infections and vaccinations were absent in the healthy HIV-negative adult donors. CDR1 is MDHEN and CDR2 is SYDVKM in the germline V gene. This CDR3 is 16 amino acids long. Trimming cost V 5 bases and J 5 bases; bases outside gene matches: 11. The receptor's source is a woman aged 40 to 50 in good health. Some clones in this sample may be carry-over from other donors' samples. J is TRBJ2-1 and V is TRBV28; 8 bases are a match to TRBD2. Sequenced input: PBMCs. CDR3 sequence (DNA): TGTGCCAGCAGTGGACTAGCAGGAAAATTCGACAATGAGCAGTTCTTC. This encodes CASSGLAGKFDNEQFF.